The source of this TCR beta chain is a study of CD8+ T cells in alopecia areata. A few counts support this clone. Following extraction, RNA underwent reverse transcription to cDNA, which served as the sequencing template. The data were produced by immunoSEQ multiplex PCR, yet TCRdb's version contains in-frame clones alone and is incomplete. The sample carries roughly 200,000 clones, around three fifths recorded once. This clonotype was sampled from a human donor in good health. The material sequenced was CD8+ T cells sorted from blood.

CDR3 sequence reads: CASSERTRTPYEQYF. Here the CDR3 DNA reads TGTGCCAGCAGTGAGAGGACCCGGACGCCCTACGAGCAGTACTTC. The chain links TRBV2 to TRBJ2-7; D ambiguous. Per germline, CDR1 SNHLY and CDR2 FYNNEI. The CDR3 has 15 residues. V dropped 3 bases and J dropped 2 bases, with 14 bases sitting between them.